This TCR beta chain was obtained from a study of T cell changes during pregnancy in multiple sclerosis. Libraries were prepared by immunoSEQ multiplex PCR; TCRdb keeps only in-frame clonotypes and omits some of them. The sample holds under 90,000 clones; approximately 92% are singletons and the top ten take approximately 4%. The V gene lost 4 bases and the J gene lost 0 bases, with 9 bases spanning the gap. This CDR3 comprises 15 residues. Germline-derived CDR1 and CDR2 are MGHRA and YSYEKL. The sample consisted of peripheral blood, taken after pregnancy. The TCR was taken from a female donor in good health, enrolled as a control in a pregnancy study. This chain joins TRBV4-1 and TRBJ2-2, with D possibly being TRBD2 (5 bases). Written as DNA, the CDR3 is TGCGCCAGCAGCCTCGCGGGCTCGAACACCGGGGAGCTGTTTTTT. The encoded protein is CASSLAGSNTGELFF.